The 24 T cell receptor beta chains below all came from one sample that was sequenced in a study of blood T cell repertoires in COVID-19. TCRdb's copy holds only in-frame clones and misses some; the assay was immunoSEQ multiplex PCR. The sample shows 130,000 or so clones, roughly 84% of them seen only once. Specimen: peripheral blood. The origin of the receptors is an older woman with acute or convalescent COVID-19.

There are a few counts of this clone. This chain links TRBV24-1 with TRBJ2-2; D is unresolved. Trimming took off 9 bases at V and 1 base at J, with 14 bases between the two ends. Looked up from germline, CDR1 is KGHDR and CDR2 is SFDVKD. This CDR3 comprises 15 residues. CDR3 nucleotide sequence: TGTGCCACCTCAACCTTAACAGTGAACACCGGGGAGCTGTTTTTT. This codes for CATSTLTVNTGELFF.

The chain carries TRBV6-5 and TRBJ1-1, with a tentative D call TRBD1 (6 bases). CDR1 is MNHEY, CDR2 SVGAGI, per germline. The CDR3 is 14 amino acids. Trimming cost V 5 bases and J 1 base, with 11 bases left between them. CDR3 nucleotides: TGTGCCAGCAGTCTCGAAGGGGGGAACACTGAAGCTTTCTTT. It encodes CASSLEGGNTEAFF.

CDR3 nucleotide sequence: TGTGCCAGCAGCATGGACAGAAACTCTGGAAACACCATATATTTT. It translates to CASSMDRNSGNTIYF. The rearrangement uses TRBV9 and TRBJ1-3; D may be TRBD1 (6 bases). Between the trimmed V and J ends, which lost 4 bases and 0 bases, there was a span of 11 bases. This CDR3 spans 15 amino acids. The germline gives CDR1 SGDLS, CDR2 YYNGEE. Full variable domain (rest looked up from reference TRBV9 and TRBJ1-3): DSGVTQTPKHLITATGQRVTLRCSPRSGDLSVYWYQQSLDQGLQFLIQYYNGEERAKGNILERFSAQQFPDLHSELNLSSLELGDSALYFCASSMDRNSGNTIYFGEGSWLTVV.

This clone showed up just once. V is TRBV6-2 or TRBV6-3 and J is TRBJ2-4; D might be TRBD2 (6 bases). V lost 2 bases and J 12 bases, leaving 17 bases between the germline ends. Per germline, CDR1 MNHEY and CDR2 SVGEGT. The CDR3 contains 14 residues. The CDR3 spells CASSYGGSARSQYF. The CDR3 bases are TGTGCCAGCAGTTACGGAGGGTCGGCTCGCAGTCAGTACTTC.

The chain employs TRBV5-1 and TRBJ2-3; D may be TRBD2 (6 bases). Per the germline V gene, CDR1 is SGHRS and CDR2 is YFSETQ. The CDR3 runs 18 residues. Trimming pared 0 bases from V and 0 bases from J, leaving 17 bases between. The CDR3 reads CASSLASFAGRSTDTQYF. The CDR3 bases are TGCGCCAGCAGCTTGGCCTCGTTCGCGGGGAGGAGCACAGATACGCAGTATTTT.

For the CDR3, the DNA is TGTGCCAGCACCATCACCGGAGGTGGCAATCAGCCCCAGCATTTT. It is translated as CASTITGGGNQPQHF. This sequence joins TRBV7-2 and TRBJ1-5; D is ambiguous. This CDR3 has 15 amino acids. CDR1 and CDR2 from the germline V gene are SGHTA and FQGNSA. V was pared by 7 bases and J by 2 bases, with 15 bases between. Drawing the rest from reference TRBV7-2 and TRBJ1-5, the complete variable domain is GAGVSQSPSNKVTEKGKDVELRCDPISGHTALYWYRQSLGQGLEFLIYFQGNSAPDKSGLPSDRFSAERTGGSVSTLTIQRTQQEDSAVYLCASTITGGGNQPQHFGDGTRLSIL.

This clone was detected only a few times. The chain links TRBV4-1 to TRBJ1-5; 7 bases match TRBD1. V was pared by 2 bases and J by 4 bases, with 5 bases of the junction left unmatched. Germline CDR1 reads MGHRA; CDR2 reads YSYEKL. CDR3 length: 15 amino acids. This CDR3 is CASSQSDRSNQPQHF. In DNA, the CDR3 is TGCGCCAGCAGCCAATCGGACAGGTCTAATCAGCCCCAGCATTTT.

V is TRBV19 and J is TRBJ2-5; TRBD2 matches at 7 bases. Germline CDR1 reads LNHDA; CDR2 reads SQIVND (reference sequence). The CDR3 loop spans 14 amino acids. Losses at the gene ends were 5 bases for V and 4 bases for J; bases not matched to a gene: 7. In nucleotides, the CDR3 is TGTGCCAGTAGTTCCGGGACTACCCTAGAGACCCAGTACTTC. This gives the protein CASSSGTTLETQYF.

The chain links TRBV10-1 to TRBJ1-2; TRBD1 matches at 9 bases. The ends lost 1 base at V and 2 bases at J; junction bases unmatched: 8. CDR3 length: 17 amino acids. Germline values: CDR1 WNHNN, CDR2 SYGVQD (reference sequence). DNA of the CDR3: TGCGCCAGCAGTGAGTTATTGGGGACAGGGCCGAACTATGGCTACACCTTC. Translated, it gives CASSELLGTGPNYGYTF.

In nucleotides, the CDR3 is TGTGCCAGCAGCGCCCGCGGGACAGGGGGGCTCGGGGAGCTGTTTTTT. This encodes CASSARGTGGLGELFF. The rearrangement joins TRBV9 to TRBJ2-2, with 11 positions matching TRBD1. The junction had 8 bases not matched to a gene; V was cut back by 3 bases and J by 7 bases. The CDR3 spans 16 residues. Germline CDR1 is SGDLS and CDR2 is YYNGEE.

The chain recombines TRBV12-1 with TRBJ2-1; the D segment call TRBD1 is taken from the table without a DNA check. TRBV12-1 is reported as a pseudogene. The CDR3 extends over 17 amino acids. CDR3: CHHYDGPRDREYNEQFF. CDR3 bases: TGCCACCACTATGACGGCCCCCGGGACAGGGAGTACAATGAGCAGTTCTTC.

This chain uses TRBV12-5 with TRBJ2-7; a possible D gene is TRBD1 (6 bases). From germline, CDR1 is LGHNT and CDR2 FRNRAP. The CDR3 runs 13 residues. Trimming cost V 9 bases and J 3 bases, with 15 bases left between them. The CDR3 is CASKQGLDYEQYF. Here the CDR3 DNA reads TGTGCTAGCAAACAGGGTCTTGACTACGAGCAGTACTTC.

The rearrangement uses TRBV2 and TRBJ2-2; 9 bases align to TRBD1. Germline V gene sequence: CDR1 SNHLY, CDR2 FYNNEI. Germline trimming cut 5 bases from V and 6 bases from J; bases unmatched to any gene: 7. The CDR3 contains 15 residues. The CDR3 DNA reads TGTGCCAGCAGTACCGGGACAGGGTTCGCCGGGGAGCTGTTTTTT. Translated, it gives CASSTGTGFAGELFF.

This chain joins TRBV7-9 and TRBJ1-2; perhaps TRBD1 as D (5 bases). CDR3 length: 15 amino acids. Trimming took 2 bases from V and 1 from J, leaving 11 bases between them. Germline V gene sequence: CDR1 SEHNR, CDR2 FQNEAQ (reference sequence). The DNA of the CDR3 is TGTGCCAGCAGCTTATGGAGGGGAGGTAACTATGGCTACACCTTC. It encodes CASSLWRGGNYGYTF.

The V gene is TRBV6-2 or TRBV6-3, the J gene TRBJ1-1; D perhaps matches TRBD1 (5 bases). V dropped 2 bases and J dropped 4 bases, with 8 bases sitting between them. Germline loops: CDR1 MNHEY, CDR2 SVGEGT. CDR3 length: 13 amino acids. CDR3 amino acids: CASSYRQPTEAFF. The DNA of the CDR3 is TGTGCCAGCAGTTACCGACAGCCCACTGAAGCTTTCTTT.

The V and J genes are TRBV3-1 (or the pseudogene TRBV3-2) and TRBJ2-2; D may be TRBD2 (5 bases). CDR1 and CDR2 from the germline V gene are LGHDT and YNNKEL (reference sequence). The CDR3 is 15 amino acids. V lost 4 bases to trimming and J lost 0 bases, with 9 bases between them. CDR3 protein: CASSPSGPNTGELFF. The DNA of the CDR3 is TGTGCCAGCAGCCCAAGCGGTCCGAACACCGGGGAGCTGTTTTTT.

The J gene is TRBJ2-3, the V gene TRBV10-3; the D gene is possibly TRBD1 (5 bases). The germline V and J ends were trimmed by 7 bases and 2 bases, with 10 bases remaining between them. Germline V gene data show CDR1 as ENHRY and CDR2 as SYGVKD. The CDR3 is 13 amino acids. CDR3 sequence: CAINQGPTDTQYF. CDR3 nucleotides: TGTGCCATCAATCAGGGCCCCACAGATACGCAGTATTTT.

The chain combines TRBV28 with TRBJ2-3; D is possibly TRBD1 (5 bases). Germline assignment: CDR1 MDHEN and CDR2 SYDVKM. This CDR3 comprises 14 residues. V lost 7 bases, J lost 2 bases, and 13 bases lay in between. CDR3 coding DNA: TGTGCCAGCATCCAGGGCGGCCACACAGATACGCAGTATTTT. Translation: CASIQGGHTDTQYF.

V usage is TRBV19 and J usage is TRBJ2-1; 7 nucleotides agree with TRBD2. Unmatched junction bases numbered 6, after V lost 5 bases and J lost 2 bases. The CDR3 has 15 amino acids. Germline CDR1 LNHDA, CDR2 SQIVND (reference sequence). The CDR3 loop is CASSPSGGPYNEQFF. As DNA, the CDR3 is TGTGCCAGTAGTCCATCGGGGGGACCCTACAATGAGCAGTTCTTC.

This chain connects TRBV7-2 to TRBJ2-7; TRBD1 might be the D (5 bases). CDR1 is SGHTA, CDR2 FQGNSA, per germline. This CDR3 has 14 amino acids. The V end was cut by 6 bases, the J end by 0 bases, with 12 bases between. CDR3 region: CASSLIGASYEQYF. The CDR3 DNA sequence: TGTGCCAGCAGTCTTATTGGGGCCTCCTACGAGCAGTACTTC.

CDR3 sequence: CASSPNRDEKLFF. Here the CDR3 DNA reads TGTGCCAGCTCACCCAACAGGGATGAAAAACTGTTTTTT. The chain combines TRBV18 with TRBJ1-4, with a possible D match to TRBD1 (6 bases). Germline V gene lookup returns CDR1 KGHSH and CDR2 LQKENI. Trimming cost V 3 bases and J 6 bases, with 8 bases left between them. The CDR3 is made up of 13 amino acids.

J is TRBJ2-5 and V is TRBV30, with D perhaps matching TRBD1 (5 bases). The V gene lost 3 bases and the J gene lost 4 bases, with 12 bases spanning the gap. Looked up from germline, CDR1 is GTSNPN and CDR2 is SVGIG (reference sequence). This CDR3 has 13 residues. The CDR3 sequence is CAWRSAGPETQYF. The CDR3 DNA sequence: TGTGCCTGGAGATCGGCAGGGCCAGAGACCCAGTACTTC.

V gene TRBV5-1 combines with J gene TRBJ2-2; D not certain. Germline V CDR1 and CDR2: SGHRS, YFSETQ. V was pared by 1 base and J by 0 bases, with 7 bases between. The CDR3 is made up of 15 amino acids. The CDR3 DNA reads as TGCGCCAGCAGCTTGACAACCCCGAACACCGGGGAGCTGTTTTTT. Its translation: CASSLTTPNTGELFF.

To note about this clone: The DNA is left out, because the CDR3 cannot be placed on it with certainty; the CDR3 is given as TCRdb lists it. CDR3 region: CASSSSTGTTTEAFF. The gene calls are TRBV27 and TRBJ1-1; TRBD1 is taken as the D call from the table, unchecked against the DNA. The CDR3 is 15 residues long, counting both termini. CDR1 and CDR2 from the germline V gene are MNHEY and SMNVEV (reference sequence).